This T cell receptor (beta chain) was obtained from a study of human T cells and chemical hapten exposure (dated by TCRdb to 2020 to 2022). In the study overall: For sensitization, 2% DPC in acetone was applied to a roughly 2 cm by roughly 2 cm area of upper inner arm skin. Peripheral blood TCR repertoire changes were tracked in vivo in alopecia patients during primary and secondary sensitization to the hapten diphenylcyclopropenone (DPC). Most of the patients in the cohort were female, and the cohort covered alopecia areata with under or over 50% scalp involvement, alopecia totalis and alopecia universalis. Patients additionally received weekly therapeutic DPC doses to the scalp throughout the roughly 25-week study period. For TCR sequencing, blood came from 25 to 35 alopecia patients at anywhere from one to four time points (pre-sensitization, 2, 6 and 24 weeks). Patch testing on the upper back used Finn chambers containing 0.01% DPC, with scoring done after 6 days according to International Contact Dermatitis Research Group standards. Libraries were pooled for sequencing, and variation in per-sample TCR yields was attributed mainly to small differences in library volumes within the pool. Patient blood was sampled pre-sensitization (week 0) and at 2, 6 and about 24 weeks after DPC sensitization.

What the study reported, not specific to this receptor: Patch test score correlated positively with the number of PT1 expanded TCRs, reaching significance at thresholds 8, 16 and 32 but not at 4. No change with DPC sensitization was found in the number of TCRs above 1 in 1000 frequency, and no evidence of global repertoire structure alterations was found. Repeated subsampling changed both the strength of the expansion versus patch-test correlation and the threshold at which the correlation became significant. Expanded TCRs formed significantly more large CDR3 similarity clusters than pre-sensitization or healthy control sets, consistent with antigen-driven responses. Alopecia, a presumed autoimmune disease, was present in all patients, so the immune response of the patients might differ from that of healthy individuals.

This specimen's time point label, interpreted: patch test 1, 2 weeks after DPC sensitization. Per the publication, the treatment or condition label means: therapeutic diphenylcyclopropenone sensitization with weekly scalp DPC. At each patch-test visit, blood was drawn before the patch test was applied. Patients were considered eligible if aged 18 to 70, diagnosed with alopecia and deemed suitable for DPC therapy, and patients were excluded if pregnant. Unfractionated whole blood was collected in Tempus Blood RNA tubes, and total RNA was extracted from that blood. The library was generated by RACE. Sequencer: NextSeq 500. During library preparation, unique molecular identifiers were attached to individual cDNA molecules so that TCRs could be counted quantitatively and reproducibly. For every blood RNA sample, sequencing covered both the TCR alpha and TCR beta chains. On the authors' methods: The median number of TCRs per sample was approximately 98,000, ranging from roughly 23,224 to 690,600. V, J and CDR3 annotation of the TCR reads was performed with the Decombinator software suite. For PS versus PT1 abundance plots, all samples were subsampled to the same number of TCRs (28,000). TCRs were defined as expanded if absent before sensitization and observed at least eight times at the 2-week time point. TCRdb took the public reads, trimmed them with fastp at Q25, ran MiXCR for clone calling and kept in-frame beta chains. Under each unique CDR3 protein, matching rows form one entry showing the most common genes and DNA. Here the V and J calls rest on TCRdb's processing, not on the authors' analysis. The sample data list under 130,000 distinct CDR3 sequences, and approximately 10% of these were observed just once. The ten largest account for 3% to 4% of the sample.

Its CDR3 holds 16 amino acids, cysteine through phenylalanine. The kept DNA is CDR3 alone, 48 bases in frame from the first base. V was cut back by 1 base and J by 0 bases, leaving a gap of 13 bases between them. The germline V gene (reference sequence) provides CDR1 LGHDT and CDR2 YNNKEL. Only a few counts were recorded for this clonotype. Which antigen it targets is not known. The record has no base qualities; no much larger clone is one base away. This TCR was recovered from a woman aged 40 to 55 with alopecia areata. Some clones in this sample may be carry-over from other donors' samples. Recombination linked TRBV3-1 to TRBJ2-7; tentative D gene TRBD2, with 5 bases matching. The input for sequencing was whole blood, taken in connection with sensitization to the hapten diphenylcyclopropenone (DPC). The DNA sequence follows: TGTGCCAGCAGCCAAGGAATGAGGGAACTCTCCTACGAGCAGTACTTC. This gives the protein CASSQGMRELSYEQYF.